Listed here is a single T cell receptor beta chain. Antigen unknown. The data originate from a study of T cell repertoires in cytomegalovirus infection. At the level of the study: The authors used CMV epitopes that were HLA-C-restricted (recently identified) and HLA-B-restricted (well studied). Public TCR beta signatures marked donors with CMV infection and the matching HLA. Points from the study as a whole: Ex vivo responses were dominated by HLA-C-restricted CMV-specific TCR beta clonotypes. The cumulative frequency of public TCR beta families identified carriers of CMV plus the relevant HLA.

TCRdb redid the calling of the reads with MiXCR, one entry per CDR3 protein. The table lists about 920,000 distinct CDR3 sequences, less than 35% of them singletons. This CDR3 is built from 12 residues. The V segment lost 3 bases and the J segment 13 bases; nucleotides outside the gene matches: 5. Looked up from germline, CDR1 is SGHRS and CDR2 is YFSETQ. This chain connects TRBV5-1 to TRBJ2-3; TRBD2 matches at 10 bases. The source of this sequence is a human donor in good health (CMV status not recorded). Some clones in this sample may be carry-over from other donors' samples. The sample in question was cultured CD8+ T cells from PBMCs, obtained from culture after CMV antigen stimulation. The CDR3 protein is CASSSDLAGEYF. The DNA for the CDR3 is TGCGCCAGCAGCTCCGACCTAGCGGGGGAGTATTTT. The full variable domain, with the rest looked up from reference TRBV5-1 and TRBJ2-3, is KAGVTQTPRYLIKTRGQQVTLSCSPISGHRSVSWYQQTPGQGLQFLFEYFSETQRNKGNFPGRFSGRQFSNSRSEMNVSTLELGDSALYLCASSSDLAGEYFGPGTRLTVL.